This T cell receptor beta chain was retrieved from a study of T cell responses to AZD1222 COVID-19 vaccine. TCRdb's copy holds only in-frame clones and misses some; the assay was immunoSEQ multiplex PCR. Of 140,000 to 150,000 clones in the sample, 88% are singletons; the top ten hold under 5.5%. CDR3 length: 13 amino acids. V dropped 7 bases and J dropped 11 bases, with 20 bases sitting between them. The V gene is TRBV12-3 or TRBV12-4, the J gene TRBJ1-1; no reliable D call. This specimen consisted of peripheral blood, obtained 28 days after the second dose of the MenACWY control vaccine. This clonotype originated in an adult who received the MenACWY meningococcal vaccine as a control. For the CDR3, the DNA is TGTGCCAGCACCTCCGGGCTCGGGCGGTGGGCTTTCTTT. This codes for CASTSGLGRWAFF.